The present TCR beta chain was sequenced within a study of blood T cell repertoires in COVID-19. CDR1 SNHLY and CDR2 FYNNEI come from the germline V gene. V was clipped by 4 bases and J by 2 bases; unmatched bases: 0. CDR3 length equals 15 residues. The method was immunoSEQ multiplex PCR; TCRdb's version includes in-frame clones alone and lacks a portion of them. Here the sample spans approximately 150,000 clones, around four fifths being singletons. The rearrangement links TRBV2 to TRBJ2-2, with 11 bases lining up with TRBD2. The origin of this receptor is a human donor in a cohort sampled during active COVID-19. Sequences were obtained from peripheral blood. The DNA of the CDR3 is TGTGCCAGCAGTGGACTAGCGGGAAACACCGGGGAGCTGTTTTTT. It yields the protein CASSGLAGNTGELFF.